This TCR beta chain is from a study of tumor-infiltrating lymphocytes in primary liver carcinoma. On the study more broadly: Between about 4 and 11 cm across, the tumors were all of stage T1-T3 N0M0. Per sample, productive TCRbeta reads numbered roughly 3.5 to 7.5 million, similar across tissue types. Study outcomes and limitations: Reduced overlap was seen in tumor-adjacent and tumor-blood pairs versus tumor region pairs.

The tissue used was unsorted bulk material of about 19-30 mg. RNA and DNA were co-extracted from it with the AllPrep DNA/RNA mini kit. TCR beta cDNA was reverse-transcribed from about 500 ng of total RNA. The reaction used a constant-region primer and ProtoScript II reverse transcriptase. ARM-PCR, slightly modified, supplied the TCR beta libraries through three nested multiplex PCR rounds. Both of the initial two PCR rounds ran for roughly 11 cycles and employed TRBV1-TRBV30 forward primers alongside a C-beta reverse primer. TCRdb redid the calling of the multiplex PCR reads with MiXCR, one entry per CDR3 protein. Of about 22,000 distinct CDR3 sequences listed, more than 75% were seen once; the top ten hold roughly a third. As for this clonotype: Its antigen is unidentified.

V lost 9 bases to trimming and J lost 7 bases, with 18 bases between them. Germline V gene data show CDR1 as SGHVS and CDR2 as FQNEAQ. The CDR3 covers 13 residues. This receptor was identified in a woman in her 30s with primary liver carcinoma and hepatitis B virus infection. The chain employs TRBV7-8 and TRBJ1-1; no firm D call. The specimen was liver tumor tissue from sampling region 2. Subset noted: tumor region T2, inferior pole. CDR3 amino acids: CARSPLVENEAFF. In DNA, the CDR3 is TGTGCCAGGAGCCCTCTCGTTGAAAATGAAGCTTTCTTT.